Following are 3 T cell receptor beta chains from one sample sequenced in a study of CD8 T cells in ankylosing spondylitis. In TCRdb, the 5' RACE reads were re-called with MiXCR into one record per CDR3 protein. The repertoire holds 750,000 to 850,000 distinct CDR3 sequences, with roughly 12% as singletons. Their target antigens are unknown. Overall study findings and caveats: A motif in TCR beta, a set of roughly 8 highly homologous variants, appeared characteristic of ankylosing spondylitis blood.

Material for sequencing was blood, either unsorted or a sorted T cell fraction (not recorded which). These receptor sequences come from a male donor with ankylosing spondylitis.

This chain links TRBV5-1 with TRBJ2-2; no clear D. CDR1 SGHRS and CDR2 YFSETQ come from the germline V gene. V was pared by 2 bases and J by 3 bases, with 11 bases between. CDR3 size: 15 residues. This CDR3 is CASSFSGGHTGELFF. CDR3 bases: TGCGCCAGCAGCTTTTCGGGCGGACACACCGGGGAGCTGTTTTTT.

The rearrangement joins TRBV18 to TRBJ2-6; D tentatively reads TRBD1 or TRBD2 (5 bases each). The germline gives CDR1 KGHSH, CDR2 LQKENI. Between the trimmed V and J ends, which lost 3 bases and 4 bases, there was a span of 13 bases. The CDR3 length is 16 residues. CDR3 sequence reads: CASSPFRGNGANVLTF. DNA of the CDR3: TGTGCCAGCTCACCGTTTCGGGGCAACGGGGCCAACGTCCTGACTTTC.

The gene calls are TRBV20-1 and TRBJ2-7; TRBD1 aligns across 7 bases. This CDR3 comprises 13 residues. The ends lost 3 bases at V and 2 bases at J; junction bases unmatched: 4. Germline CDR1 is DFQATT and CDR2 is SNEGSKA (reference sequence). CDR3 sequence (DNA): TGCAGTGCTAGGTCCGGACAGGCCTACGAGCAGTACTTC. This encodes CSARSGQAYEQYF.